This passage covers 21 T cell receptor beta chains from one sample sequenced in a study of cytomegalovirus exposure and HLA in healthy donors. PCR was performed using 60 Vbeta and 13 Jbeta primers. The table came from immunoSEQ multiplex PCR; TCRdb's copy has only in-frame clones and leaves some out. The data show about 150,000 clones, approximately 80% seen once. The sample taken for sequencing was PBMCs. These receptors were collected from a male donor in good health and CMV-seronegative.

The chain joins TRBV7-2 to TRBJ2-1, with 7 positions matching TRBD2. V lost 4 bases and J lost 3; bases outside the gene matches: 12. Germline lookup yields CDR1 SGHTA and CDR2 FQGNSA. CDR3 length: 17 residues. The CDR3 reads CASSSGGVGTVYNEQFF. The CDR3 DNA is TGTGCCAGCAGCTCTGGGGGGGTTGGAACTGTCTACAATGAGCAGTTCTTC.

The rearrangement joins TRBV19 to TRBJ1-4; D unresolved. This CDR3 region has 11 residues. The germline CDR1 and CDR2 sequences are LNHDA and SQIVND (reference sequence). V was pared by 10 bases and J by 4 bases, with 7 bases between. CDR3 bases: TGTGCCACTACTCGTAATGAAAAACTGTTTTTT. This translates into CATTRNEKLFF.

This clone was counted a few times. The genes are TRBV30 and TRBJ1-5, with TRBD1 matching 7 bases. The V segment lost 2 bases and the J segment 2 bases; nucleotides outside the gene matches: 9. The CDR3 spans 16 residues. Germline CDR1 and CDR2: GTSNPN and SVGIG (reference sequence). CDR3 DNA sequence: TGTGCCTGGAGTCAGACAGGGAGGAGGGGCAATCAGCCCCAGCATTTT. Translation: CAWSQTGRRGNQPQHF.

This chain joins TRBV13 and TRBJ2-1; 11 bases are a match to TRBD2. The CDR3 is 16 residues long. From germline, CDR1 is PRHDT and CDR2 FYEKMQ (reference sequence). V was clipped by 5 bases and J by 6 bases; unmatched bases: 9. For the CDR3, the DNA is TGTGCCAGCAGCCCCCAGGGTAGCGGGGGGGCCAATGAGCAGTTCTTC. Amino acids: CASSPQGSGGANEQFF.

This clone was counted between two and nine times. The chain uses TRBV6-4 and TRBJ2-1; D may be TRBD2 (5 bases). The V and J ends lost 4 bases and 11 bases respectively, with 12 bases between them. CDR3 length equals 12 residues. The germline CDR1 and CDR2 sequences are MRHNA and SNTAGT. CDR3 sequence reads: CASSAGLGKQFF. The DNA of the CDR3 is TGTGCCAGCAGTGCCGGACTCGGGAAGCAGTTCTTC.

In this sample, this clone turned up once. The chain uses TRBV29-1 and TRBJ2-5; a possible D gene is TRBD2 (5 bases). Germline-derived CDR1 and CDR2 are SQVTM and ANQGSEA. The CDR3 sequence is 14 residues long. V was cut by 6 bases and J by 4 bases, with 18 bases left in between. Here the CDR3 DNA reads TGCAGCGTCATGAACCGGCTAGCAAGAGAGACCCAGTACTTC. This codes for CSVMNRLARETQYF.

The chain combines TRBV19 with TRBJ1-5; a possible D gene is TRBD1 (6 bases). The CDR3 consists of 15 residues. The germline V gene has CDR1 LNHDA and CDR2 SQIVND (reference sequence). The V end lost 7 bases, the J end lost 0 bases, and 13 bases lay between the germline ends. CDR3 nucleotide sequence: TGTGCCAGTACCGAAAGGGGGTATAGCAATCAGCCCCAGCATTTT. Translating gives CASTERGYSNQPQHF.

V and J are TRBV30 and TRBJ2-7; 8 bases match TRBD2. The CDR3 consists of 14 residues. Germline V gene lookup returns CDR1 GTSNPN and CDR2 SVGIG (reference sequence). The V and J ends lost 3 bases and 2 bases, in that order; junction bases with no gene match: 6. This CDR3 is CAWRKREYPYEQYF. The DNA of the CDR3 is TGTGCCTGGAGGAAGCGGGAGTACCCCTACGAGCAGTACTTC.

The chain couples TRBV28 to TRBJ1-2, with 7 bases aligning to TRBD1. The CDR3 spans 14 residues. J lost 6 bases, V lost 10 bases, and 14 bases had no gene match. CDR1 and CDR2 from the germline V gene are MDHEN and SYDVKM. This CDR3 reads CATGRQGGPDGYTF. The CDR3 DNA sequence: TGTGCCACGGGAAGACAGGGCGGTCCGGATGGCTACACCTTC.

The genes are TRBV30 and TRBJ1-4; no clear D. Germline V gives CDR1 GTSNPN, CDR2 SVGIG (reference sequence). Trimming removed 2 bases from V and 7 bases from J, with 17 bases in between. The CDR3 length is 15 residues. CDR3 sequence reads: CAWSTGRGWGEKLFF. In DNA form, the CDR3 reads TGTGCCTGGAGTACCGGGCGGGGTTGGGGTGAAAAACTGTTTTTT.

This sequence joins TRBV28 and TRBJ2-7; 8 positions match TRBD1. The ends lost 3 bases at V and 6 bases at J; junction bases unmatched: 7. CDR3 size: 14 residues. Germline values: CDR1 MDHEN, CDR2 SYDVKM. The DNA for the CDR3 is TGTGCCAGCAGTTTGAGCCAGGGGGCGCGCGAGCAGTACTTC. Translating it yields CASSLSQGAREQYF.

The rearrangement joins TRBV30 to TRBJ1-2; a possible D gene is TRBD1 (6 bases). With 3 bases removed from V and 7 bases from J, the gap between germline ends came to 15 bases. Germline values: CDR1 GTSNPN, CDR2 SVGIG (reference sequence). The CDR3 is made up of 13 amino acids. CDR3 protein: CAWRPQGSSGYTF. CDR3 nucleotide sequence: TGTGCCTGGAGACCACAGGGATCCTCTGGCTACACCTTC.

The sample holds one count of this clone. J is TRBJ1-1 and V is TRBV18; D is ambiguous. V lost 1 base and J lost 1, with 10 bases in between. This CDR3 spans 15 amino acids. Germline lookup yields CDR1 KGHSH and CDR2 LQKENI. CDR3 sequence: CASSPLNIQNTEAFF. CDR3 nucleotides: TGTGCCAGCTCACCACTGAACATACAGAACACTGAAGCTTTCTTT.

The rearrangement uses TRBV4-3 and TRBJ2-7, with TRBD1 matching over 9 bases. The CDR3 spans 13 residues. In germline, CDR1 is LGHNA, CDR2 YSLEER. The J segment lost 3 bases and the V segment lost 4 bases, leaving 1 base of the junction unmatched. CDR3 nucleotide sequence: TGCGCCAGCAGCCCGGACAGGGGCTACGAGCAGTACTTC. Protein sequence: CASSPDRGYEQYF.

Of note for this clone: Other DNA sequences within the sample encode an identical CDR3. The genes are TRBV30 and TRBJ1-2, with 7 bases matching TRBD1. V lost 5 bases, J lost 2 bases, and 2 bases stayed unmatched. Germline CDR1 is GTSNPN and CDR2 is SVGIG (reference sequence). The CDR3 has 12 amino acids. CDR3 in amino acids: CAWHRGNYGYTF. The CDR3 DNA reads TGTGCCTGGCACAGGGGCAACTATGGCTACACCTTC. The complete variable domain, with remaining parts taken from reference TRBV30 and TRBJ1-2, reads SQTIHQWPATLVQPVGSPLSLECTVEGTSNPNLYWYRQAAGRGLQLLFYSVGIGQISSEVPQNLSASRPQDRQFILSSKKLLLSDSGFYLCAWHRGNYGYTFGSGTRLTVV.

In the case of this clone: The same CDR3 is also encoded by other DNA sequences in this sample. The CDR3 DNA reads TGTGCCAGCAGTTACTCAGGCGCGGGTGGGACAGATACGCAGTATTTT. Amino acid sequence: CASSYSGAGGTDTQYF. This chain joins TRBV6-6 and TRBJ2-3; TRBD2 might be the D (5 bases). Germline CDR1 and CDR2: MNHNY and SVGAGI (reference sequence). V was clipped by 0 bases and J by 3 bases, with 13 bases between them. The CDR3 covers 16 residues.

J is TRBJ2-2 and V is TRBV28, with D perhaps matching TRBD1 (6 bases). The CDR3 contains 14 residues. V lost 5 bases, J lost 3 bases, and 10 bases lay in between. In germline, CDR1 is MDHEN, CDR2 SYDVKM. This chain's CDR3 is CASSPTGYTGELFF. The CDR3 region has the DNA TGTGCCAGCAGTCCTACAGGGTACACCGGGGAGCTGTTTTTT.

The V gene is TRBV2, the J gene TRBJ1-1, with D possibly matching TRBD1 (6 bases). Trimming left V 1 base short and J 1 base short, with 13 bases between. The CDR3 runs to 16 residues. Per the germline V gene, CDR1 is SNHLY and CDR2 is FYNNEI. CDR3 nucleotides: TGTGCCAGCAGTGAAGAGGCAGGGGATGGGAACACTGAAGCTTTCTTT. It specifies CASSEEAGDGNTEAFF.

The chain joins TRBV7-2 to TRBJ2-7; 10 nucleotides match TRBD2. V was pared by 5 bases and J by 0 bases, with 1 base of the junction left unmatched. CDR1 and CDR2 from the germline V gene are SGHTA and FQGNSA. This CDR3 contains 14 residues. The CDR3 nucleotides are TGTGCCAGCAGCCGGACTAGCGGCTCCTACGAGCAGTACTTC. Its protein is CASSRTSGSYEQYF.

The J gene is TRBJ2-3, the V gene TRBV18, with 7 bases matching TRBD1. V was pared by 2 bases and J by 3 bases, with 5 bases of the junction left unmatched. This CDR3 is built from 15 residues. CDR1 is KGHSH and CDR2 is LQKENI in the germline V gene. DNA for the CDR3: TGTGCCAGCTCACCAAACAGGGGTCGTACAGATACGCAGTATTTT. Residues: CASSPNRGRTDTQYF.

The J gene is TRBJ2-1, the V gene TRBV5-1; possible D gene TRBD2, 6 bases. Germline V lookup: CDR1 SGHRS, CDR2 YFSETQ. The CDR3 has 11 residues. Trimming took off 4 bases at V and 9 bases at J, with 8 bases between the two ends. CDR3 DNA sequence: TGCGCCAGCAGCGAGGAGGGTGAGCAGTTCTTC. Translating it yields CASSEEGEQFF.